These 10 T cell receptor beta chains were sequenced from one sample in a study of T cells in Graves' hyperthyroidism and ophthalmopathy. It was RNA transcripts that yielded the amplified TCR beta CDR3 regions. First-round RT-PCR of the TCR CDR3 relied on the HTBI primer set. Each CDR3 protein is one row after TCRdb ran MiXCR on the multiplex PCR reads. The sample contains some 740,000 distinct CDR3 sequences, 14% of which appear only once. The sequenced sample was blood. Receptors originate from a woman aged 18-29 years with Graves' hyperthyroidism.

This clonotype was counted at least ten times. The chain has TRBV7-8 and TRBJ2-3; TRBD2 matches at 8 bases. In germline, CDR1 is SGHVS, CDR2 FQNEAQ. V lost 1 base to trimming and J lost 1 base; unmatched junction nucleotides: 13. This CDR3 is built from 19 residues. As DNA, the CDR3 is TGTGCCAGCAGCTTAGGGGTAGCGGGGCTCCTTCTTCGCACAGATACGCAGTATTTT. This translates into CASSLGVAGLLLRTDTQYF. The whole variable domain, filled in from reference TRBV7-8 and TRBJ2-3, reads GAGVSQSPRYKVAKRGQDVALRCDPISGHVSLFWYQQALGQGPEFLTYFQNEAQLDKSGLPSDRFFAERPEGSVSTLKIQRTQQEDSAVYLCASSLGVAGLLLRTDTQYFGPGTRLTVL.

At least ten counts were recorded for this clonotype. For the CDR3, the DNA is TGTGCCAGCAGCCAAGTCCCCGGGGGGAAGCAGTTCTTC. Its translation is CASSQVPGGKQFF. The chain has TRBV3-1 and TRBJ2-1, with 7 bases identical to TRBD2. The CDR3 consists of 13 residues. V shed 1 base and J 11 bases; nucleotides not matched to a gene: 5. CDR1 and CDR2 from the germline V gene are LGHDT and YNNKEL (reference sequence).

This clonotype was observed many times. The DNA of the CDR3 is TGTGCCAGCTCACCACGGACTAGGCAATACAATGAGCAGTTCTTC. Its protein product is CASSPRTRQYNEQFF. This chain connects TRBV18 to TRBJ2-1; TRBD2 agrees at 7 bases. This CDR3 has 15 residues. J was trimmed by 4 bases and V by 1 base; bases with no gene match: 4. Germline V gives CDR1 KGHSH, CDR2 LQKENI.

This clonotype occurred many times. CDR3 amino acids: CASSGGWGKEDEQYF. The CDR3 DNA is TGTGCCAGCAGTGGGGGGTGGGGCAAGGAGGACGAGCAGTACTTC. This sequence joins TRBV2 and TRBJ2-7; either TRBD1 or TRBD2 may fit D (5 bases each). The CDR3 is 15 residues long. CDR1 and CDR2 from the germline V gene are SNHLY and FYNNEI. V lost 4 bases, J lost 5 bases, and 18 bases lay in between.

This clonotype appeared a few times. This sequence joins TRBV4-1 and TRBJ2-4, with D perhaps TRBD1 (6 bases). Germline V gene sequence: CDR1 MGHRA, CDR2 YSYEKL. The CDR3 is 15 residues long. The V end lost 3 bases, the J end lost 1 base, and 10 bases lay between the germline ends. The CDR3 reads CASSQLGQAKNIQYF. The CDR3, as DNA: TGCGCCAGCAGCCAGTTAGGACAGGCCAAAAACATTCAGTACTTC.

This clonotype occurred many times. The chain recombines TRBV19 with TRBJ1-1; D possibly corresponds to TRBD1 (6 bases). The CDR3 length is 13 residues. V lost 5 bases and J lost 4, with 11 bases in between. Germline V CDR1 and CDR2: LNHDA, SQIVND (reference sequence). As DNA, the CDR3 is TGTGCCAGTAGTTTACAGGGTCCCACTGAAGCTTTCTTT. It translates to CASSLQGPTEAFF.

This rearrangement joins TRBV27 to TRBJ1-6, with TRBD1 identical over 7 bases. Germline CDR1 is MNHEY and CDR2 is SMNVEV (reference sequence). V gave up 6 bases and J gave up 5 bases; unmatched junction bases: 7. CDR3 length: 15 amino acids. The CDR3 loop reads CASRSGTVNNSPLHF. In DNA, the CDR3 is TGTGCCAGCAGATCCGGGACAGTAAATAATTCACCCCTCCACTTT.

This clonotype was seen many times. This chain joins TRBV7-9 and TRBJ2-5, with D possibly being TRBD2 (6 bases). V was cut by 5 bases and J by 1 base, with 17 bases left in between. This CDR3 is 16 amino acids long. The germline V gene encodes CDR1 SEHNR and CDR2 FQNEAQ (reference sequence). In nucleotides, the CDR3 is TGTGCCAGCAGCCTCGGACTAACCCCTCTCCAAGAGACCCAGTACTTC. It encodes CASSLGLTPLQETQYF.

The table lists this clonotype with many counts. The chain joins TRBV30 to TRBJ2-7, with 7 bases fitting TRBD2. V dropped 4 bases and J dropped 3; count of bases not matched to a gene: 0. The CDR3 extends over 11 amino acids. Germline CDR1 and CDR2: GTSNPN and SVGIG (reference sequence). The CDR3 bases are TGTGCCTGGACGGGGGGCTACGAGCAGTACTTC. Encoded protein: CAWTGGYEQYF.

This clonotype was counted at least ten times. This chain connects TRBV7-2 to TRBJ2-7; a possible D gene is TRBD2 (6 bases). In germline, CDR1 is SGHTA, CDR2 FQGNSA. The CDR3 extends over 16 amino acids. Trimming left V 5 bases short and J 2 bases short, with 19 bases between. Here the CDR3 DNA reads TGTGCCAGCAGCCCCCATAAGTGGGAGGCGGCCTACGAGCAGTACTTC. It translates to CASSPHKWEAAYEQYF. Variable domain in full (rest from reference TRBV7-2 and TRBJ2-7): GAGVSQSPSNKVTEKGKDVELRCDPISGHTALYWYRQSLGQGLEFLIYFQGNSAPDKSGLPSDRFSAERTGGSVSTLTIQRTQQEDSAVYLCASSPHKWEAAYEQYFGPGTRLTVT.